This T cell receptor beta chain was found in a study of T cell responses to AZD1222 COVID-19 vaccine. Overall study results and limits: In the spike-specific TCR repertoire, nearly half reportedly target unmutated variant regions. With dominance at 160-218 and 743-854, vaccine-associated CD4 TCRs spanned spike. Baseline testing showed seropositivity in only six or seven AZD1222 recipients. Breadth and depth of Spike-specific TCRs rose after two AZD1222 doses.

As to this clone: Its target is not known.

Trimming stripped 0 bases from V and 10 bases from J, with 12 bases between. Looked up from germline, CDR1 is SGHRS and CDR2 is YFSETQ. The CDR3 covers 13 residues. Only in-frame clones appear in the TCRdb table, and some are missing; sequencing was by immunoSEQ multiplex PCR. Among 130,000 to 150,000 clones listed, more than 70% were seen once. Sample: peripheral blood, taken on day 0 of AZD1222 vaccination. This chain links TRBV5-1 with TRBJ2-3; perhaps D is TRBD1 or TRBD2 (5 bases each). This TCR came from an adult in good health. The CDR3 DNA follows: TGCGCCAGCAGCTTGGGTGGGGGTGTAGCGCAGTATTTT. Its protein is CASSLGGGVAQYF. Filled out from reference TRBV5-1 and TRBJ2-3, the complete variable domain reads KAGVTQTPRYLIKTRGQQVTLSCSPISGHRSVSWYQQTPGQGLQFLFEYFSETQRNKGNFPGRFSGRQFSNSRSEMNVSTLELGDSALYLCASSLGGGVAQYFGPGTRLTVL.